This is a list of T cell receptor beta chains from one sample in a study of blood T cells in healthy people across ages. Via MiXCR, TCRdb re-called the 5' RACE reads, giving one row per CDR3 protein. The data hold roughly 2 million distinct CDR3 sequences, with roughly 50% observed a single time. The sample taken for sequencing was blood. These receptors all come from a middle-aged woman in good health. The CDR3 runs from the conserved cysteine through the conserved F or W. The D gene is left open where the match is weak. Clone size is stated in some rows and not others, as once, few, many or a class when expanded.

D gene	clone size	V gene	J gene	CDR3 protein	CDR3 DNA
-	few	TRBV2	TRBJ2-5	CASGGVRTGIQETQYF	TGTGCCAGCGGAGGGGTCCGGACAGGTATCCAAGAGACCCAGTACTTC
-	few	TRBV24-1	TRBJ2-5	CATSDLGGLQETQYF	TGTGCCACCAGTGATTTGGGGGGTTTACAAGAGACCCAGTACTTC
-	-	TRBV28	TRBJ2-1	CASSLVEQSSYNEQFF	TGTGCCAGCAGTTTAGTAGAACAGAGCTCCTACAATGAGCAGTTCTTC
-	once	TRBV20-1	TRBJ1-4	CSARSQGTEKLFF	TGCAGTGCTAGGTCTCAGGGGACTGAAAAACTGTTTTTT
TRBD1	-	TRBV5-1	TRBJ2-5	CASSQGTGRYQETQYF	TGCGCCAGCAGCCAAGGGACAGGGAGGTACCAAGAGACCCAGTACTTC
-	-	TRBV29-1	TRBJ2-7	CSVVDPYKQYF	TGCAGCGTTGTGGACCCCTACAAGCAGTACTTC
TRBD2	-	TRBV7-9	TRBJ2-7	CASSPNEAGRLYEQYF	TGTGCCAGCAGCCCCAATGAAGCGGGGAGACTTTACGAGCAGTACTTC
-	-	TRBV5-4	TRBJ1-2	CASSLAPDNSYGYTF	TGTGCCAGCAGCTTGGCACCAGATAACAGCTATGGCTACACCTTC
TRBD1	-	TRBV12-3/TRBV12-4	TRBJ1-6	CASSPRTGTGVSPLHF	TGTGCCAGCAGTCCCCGAACCGGGACAGGGGTTTCACCCCTCCACTTT
TRBD2	once	TRBV10-3	TRBJ2-2	CAISESSGEPFTGELFF	TGTGCCATCAGTGAGTCGAGCGGGGAACCTTTCACCGGGGAGCTGTTTTTT
TRBD1	few	TRBV6-5	TRBJ2-7	CASSYSPGTGFHEQYF	TGTGCCAGCAGTTACTCCCCCGGGACAGGGTTCCACGAGCAGTACTTC
TRBD2	-	TRBV7-2	TRBJ2-1	CASSRPGGLAGRNEQFF	TGTGCCAGCAGTCGCCCCGGAGGACTAGCGGGGAGGAATGAGCAGTTCTTC
-	few	TRBV7-2	TRBJ1-4	CASSNDGSREKLFF	TGTGCCAGCAGCAACGATGGTAGCAGAGAAAAACTGTTTTTT
-	-	TRBV4-1	TRBJ2-6	CASSRTRQFSGANVLTF	TGCGCCAGCAGCCGAACCCGACAGTTCTCTGGGGCCAACGTCCTGACTTTC
-	few	TRBV20-1	TRBJ2-3	CSASMDTDTQYF	TGCAGTGCTAGCATGGACACAGATACGCAGTATTTT
-	-	TRBV6-6	TRBJ2-5	CASSYPRATQETQYF	TGTGCCAGCAGTTACCCCCGGGCAACACAAGAGACCCAGTACTTC
TRBD2	-	TRBV28	TRBJ2-5	CASSSRRGFQETQYF	TGTGCCAGCAGCTCCAGGCGGGGGTTCCAAGAGACCCAGTACTTC
-	-	TRBV3-1	TRBJ1-5	CASSPSFGQSNQPQHF	TGTGCCAGCAGCCCGTCCTTCGGACAGTCGAATCAGCCCCAGCATTTT
-	-	TRBV2	TRBJ2-1	CASNLATYNEQFF	TGTGCCAGCAACCTAGCGACGTACAATGAGCAGTTCTTC
TRBD1	-	TRBV6-2/TRBV6-3	TRBJ1-5	CASSPGQGSGNQPQHF	TGTGCCAGCAGTCCGGGACAGGGATCGGGGAATCAGCCCCAGCATTTT
-	-	TRBV12-3/TRBV12-4	TRBJ2-7	CASSHSGGWPTEQYF	TGTGCCAGCAGTCACTCAGGGGGGTGGCCAACCGAGCAGTACTTC
TRBD1	-	TRBV7-2	TRBJ2-5	CASSLRGQGARGETQYF	TGTGCCAGCAGCTTACGTGGACAGGGGGCGAGGGGAGAGACCCAGTACTTC
-	few	TRBV6-5	TRBJ2-3	CASSLPLFEQDFTDTQYF	TGTGCCAGCAGTTTACCCTTGTTTGAGCAGGATTTCACAGATACGCAGTATTTT
TRBD1	few	TRBV2	TRBJ1-1	CASSNRGRNTEAFF	TGTGCCAGCAGCAACAGGGGGAGGAACACTGAAGCTTTCTTT
TRBD1	few	TRBV7-2	TRBJ2-5	CASSLRGSGGETQYF	TGTGCCAGCAGCTTACGAGGATCAGGGGGAGAGACCCAGTACTTC
-	once	TRBV10-3	TRBJ1-1	CAISARSNTEAFF	TGTGCCATCAGTGCTAGGTCGAACACTGAAGCTTTCTTT
-	-	TRBV9	TRBJ1-2	CASSLSTTGGYGYTF	TGTGCCAGCAGCCTTTCCACGACGGGAGGCTATGGCTACACCTTC
-	few	TRBV7-9	TRBJ2-5	CASSFIPGTPQETQYF	TGTGCCAGCAGCTTTATCCCGGGGACGCCGCAAGAGACCCAGTACTTC
-	-	TRBV20-1	TRBJ1-2	CSARAGYYGYTF	TGCAGTGCTAGGGCAGGGTACTATGGCTACACCTTC
-	few	TRBV28	TRBJ2-3	CASQGAVTDTQYF	TGTGCCAGTCAAGGGGCAGTCACAGATACGCAGTATTTT
TRBD2	-	TRBV20-1	TRBJ2-1	CSASEYSGGAYNEQFF	TGCAGTGCTAGTGAATATAGCGGGGGGGCTTACAATGAGCAGTTCTTC
-	-	TRBV20-1	TRBJ2-1	CSARDPRGPQSSEQFF	TGCAGTGCTAGAGATCCCCGCGGTCCTCAATCTAGTGAGCAGTTCTTC
-	-	TRBV13	TRBJ2-3	CASSLPGQTPTDTQYF	TGTGCCAGCAGCTTACCGGGACAAACACCCACAGATACGCAGTATTTT
TRBD1	-	TRBV6-1	TRBJ1-1	CASSEGTGLTEAFF	TGTGCCAGCAGTGAAGGGACAGGGCTAACTGAAGCTTTCTTT
-	-	TRBV6-1	TRBJ2-5	CASSEAAARYEQYF	TGTGCCAGCAGTGAAGCCGCCGCCAGATATGAGCAGTACTTC
-	-	TRBV29-1	TRBJ2-1	CSVVPGQGRFNEQFF	TGCAGCGTTGTCCCCGGGCAGGGTAGGTTCAATGAGCAGTTCTTC
-	-	TRBV6-6	TRBJ2-5	CASSYSMRGGETQYF	TGTGCCAGCAGTTACTCGATGAGGGGCGGGGAGACCCAGTACTTC
-	-	TRBV4-3	TRBJ1-2	CTSSQEERGLYGYTF	TGCACCAGCAGCCAAGAGGAGCGGGGCCTCTATGGCTACACCTTC
-	-	TRBV20-1	TRBJ2-3	CSGYSGATETQYF	TGCAGCGGCTATAGCGGAGCCACAGAGACGCAGTATTTT
-	-	TRBV6-1	TRBJ2-3	CASSDHFRTDTQYF	TGTGCCAGCAGTGATCACTTCCGCACAGATACGCAGTATTTT
TRBD1	-	TRBV20-1	TRBJ2-7	CSASKNRGSYEQYF	TGCAGTGCTAGTAAAAACAGGGGTTCCTACGAGCAGTACTTC
TRBD2	-	TRBV6-2/TRBV6-3	TRBJ2-1	CASSYSSSGGNEQFF	TGTGCCAGCAGTTACTCTAGTAGCGGGGGCAATGAGCAGTTCTTC
-	once	TRBV18	TRBJ2-3	CASSGFLASSTDTQYF	TGTGCCAGCTCCGGATTTTTGGCATCAAGCACAGATACGCAGTATTTT
-	once	TRBV3-1	TRBJ2-1	CASSHTHNLNNEQFF	TGTGCCAGCAGCCACACCCATAACCTGAACAATGAGCAGTTCTTC
-	-	TRBV28	TRBJ1-5	CASSLYQPQHF	TGTGCCAGCAGTTTATATCAGCCCCAGCATTTT